These 17 T cell receptor beta chains share one sample of origin, sequenced in a study of T cell repertoires in cytomegalovirus infection. TCRdb passed the reads through MiXCR, listing each CDR3 protein once. Altogether some 920,000 distinct CDR3 sequences are present, 31% being singletons, with the ten largest covering about an eighth. The antigens of these receptors remain unknown. The sequences come from cultured CD8+ T cells from PBMCs, collected from culture after CMV antigen stimulation. All receptors come from a human donor in good health (CMV status not recorded). Some clones in this sample may be carry-over from other donors' samples.

The V gene is TRBV7-9, the J gene TRBJ1-1, with unresolved D. Between the trimmed V and J ends, which lost 8 bases and 5 bases, there was a span of 6 bases. Germline V gene sequence: CDR1 SEHNR, CDR2 FQNEAQ (reference sequence). This CDR3 has 10 residues. The CDR3 here is CASGRTEAFF. The CDR3 bases are TGTGCCAGCGGACGTACTGAAGCTTTCTTT. Filled out from reference TRBV7-9 and TRBJ1-1, the complete variable domain reads DTGVSQNPRHKITKRGQNVTFRCDPISEHNRLYWYRQTLGQGPEFLTYFQNEAQLEKSRLLSDRFSAERPKGSFSTLEIQRTEQGDSAMYLCASGRTEAFFGQGTRLTVV.

The chain recombines TRBV20-1 with TRBJ2-1; 7 bases line up with TRBD1. CDR3 length: 11 amino acids. Germline loops: CDR1 DFQATT, CDR2 SNEGSKA (reference sequence). This CDR3 is CSGRGSYEQFF. CDR3 nucleotides: TGCAGCGGCAGGGGGTCGTATGAGCAGTTCTTC.

This clonotype was observed at least ten times. The rearrangement links TRBV28 to TRBJ2-5, with D tentatively TRBD2 (5 bases). Trimming took off 3 bases at V and 1 base at J, with 9 bases between the two ends. CDR1 is MDHEN, CDR2 SYDVKM, per germline. CDR3 size: 14 residues. The CDR3 DNA is TGTGCCAGCAGTTTTTGGGCGGGCCAAGAGACCCAGTACTTC. This sequence encodes CASSFWAGQETQYF.

V usage is TRBV7-3 and J usage is TRBJ2-3; 7 bases map to TRBD1. V gave up 3 bases and J gave up 0 bases; unmatched junction bases: 3. The CDR3 is 15 amino acids. The germline V gene has CDR1 SGHTA and CDR2 FQGTGA. The DNA of the CDR3 is TGTGCCAGCAGCTTCAAGGACAGGAGCACAGATACGCAGTATTTT. Protein: CASSFKDRSTDTQYF. The variable domain in full, with the rest retrieved from reference TRBV7-3 and TRBJ2-3, is GAGVSQTPSNKVTEKGKYVELRCDPISGHTALYWYRQSLGQGPEFLIYFQGTGAADDSGLPNDRFFAVRPEGSVSTLKIQRTERGDSAVYLCASSFKDRSTDTQYFGPGTRLTVL.

J is TRBJ1-2 and V is TRBV10-3, with D possibly TRBD1 on 6 matching bases. The CDR3 runs 14 residues. Trimming shortened V by 0 bases and J by 3 bases, and 8 bases separated the two germline ends. Germline V gene lookup returns CDR1 ENHRY and CDR2 SYGVKD. CDR3 loop: CAISESGGYYGYTF. CDR3 nucleotide sequence: TGTGCCATCAGTGAGTCAGGGGGATACTATGGCTACACCTTC.

The V gene is TRBV7-9, the J gene TRBJ2-5, with a possible D match to TRBD1 (6 bases). V was pared by 3 bases and J by 4 bases, with 15 bases between. CDR3 length equals 15 residues. Looked up from germline, CDR1 is SEHNR and CDR2 is FQNEAQ (reference sequence). The chain's CDR3 is CASSFLTGVLETQYF. The CDR3 DNA follows: TGTGCCAGCAGCTTTCTGACAGGAGTGTTAGAGACCCAGTACTTC. Drawing the rest from reference TRBV7-9 and TRBJ2-5, the complete variable domain is DTGVSQNPRHKITKRGQNVTFRCDPISEHNRLYWYRQTLGQGPEFLTYFQNEAQLEKSRLLSDRFSAERPKGSFSTLEIQRTEQGDSAMYLCASSFLTGVLETQYFGPGTRLLVL.

This clonotype occurred a few times. The gene calls are TRBV4-3 and TRBJ1-1; D remains ambiguous. Germline CDR1 reads LGHNA; CDR2 reads YSLEER. Trimming shortened V by 0 bases and J by 8 bases, and 10 bases separated the two germline ends. The CDR3 has 13 amino acids. Here the CDR3 DNA reads TGCGCCAGCAGCCAAGACCTTACCTTAGAAGCTTTCTTT. Its protein product is CASSQDLTLEAFF.

The J gene is TRBJ1-1, the V gene TRBV6-5; D not resolved. CDR3 length: 10 amino acids. Germline CDR1 MNHEY, CDR2 SVGAGI. V dropped 8 bases and J dropped 11 bases, with 12 bases sitting between them. The CDR3: CASLGREAFF. CDR3 sequence (DNA): TGTGCCAGCTTGGGGAGGGAGGCTTTCTTT.

This clonotype turned up a few times. J is TRBJ2-1 and V is TRBV20-1; 16 nucleotides line up with TRBD2. The germline CDR1 and CDR2 sequences are DFQATT and SNEGSKA (reference sequence). The trim removed 2 bases at V and 0 bases at J, leaving 4 bases unmatched. This CDR3 region has 18 residues. In nucleotides, the CDR3 is TGCAGTGCTAGACCGGGACTAGCGGGGGGGAGCTCCTACAATGAGCAGTTCTTC. It encodes CSARPGLAGGSSYNEQFF.

The chain is built from TRBV19 and TRBJ2-4; D gene uncertain. From germline, CDR1 is LNHDA and CDR2 SQIVND (reference sequence). Trimming removed 7 bases from V and 1 base from J, with 11 bases in between. The CDR3 covers 14 residues. In DNA, the CDR3 is TGTGCCAGTAATCCCATGGGGGCCAAAAACATTCAGTACTTC. It codes for CASNPMGAKNIQYF.

The CDR3 coding sequence is TGTGCCAGCAGGATAAGAGACAGGGTCTCTGGGGCCAACGTCCTGACTTTC. Protein: CASRIRDRVSGANVLTF. The V gene is TRBV6-1, the J gene TRBJ2-6; 7 bases map to TRBD1. Germline CDR1 MNHNS, CDR2 SASEGT. CDR3 size: 17 residues. V gave up 6 bases and J gave up 0 bases; unmatched junction bases: 8.

This clonotype turned up a few times. The chain links TRBV6-6 to TRBJ1-2; D not certain. Trimming left V 2 bases short and J 5 bases short, with 12 bases between. The CDR3 loop spans 14 amino acids. Germline lookup yields CDR1 MNHNY and CDR2 SVGAGI (reference sequence). As DNA, the CDR3 is TGTGCCAGCAGTTACAACGACAAAGATTATGGCTACACCTTC. Translating it yields CASSYNDKDYGYTF.

This clonotype occurred many times. This rearrangement joins TRBV7-6 to TRBJ1-2; D gene uncertain. This CDR3 comprises 17 residues. The germline V and J ends were trimmed by 5 bases and 4 bases, with 23 bases remaining between them. Germline loops: CDR1 SGHVS, CDR2 FNYEAQ. The CDR3 nucleotides read TGTGCCAGCAGCCCTACCGACCGGACCTCCTACCGCTATGGCTACACCTTC. It yields the protein CASSPTDRTSYRYGYTF.

The rearrangement uses TRBV20-1 and TRBJ2-1, with 11 bases identical to TRBD2. The CDR3 is 16 residues long. Germline CDR1 DFQATT, CDR2 SNEGSKA (reference sequence). Trimming cost V 0 bases and J 0 bases; bases outside gene matches: 1. The CDR3 region is CSARELAGASYNEQFF. DNA of the CDR3: TGCAGTGCTAGAGAACTAGCGGGGGCCTCCTACAATGAGCAGTTCTTC.

This clonotype was seen a handful of times. The J gene is TRBJ1-2, the V gene TRBV6-5; TRBD1 is a possible D gene (5 bases). V gave up 5 bases and J gave up 7 bases, with 14 bases separating them. Germline loops: CDR1 MNHEY, CDR2 SVGAGI. The CDR3 sequence is 13 residues long. The CDR3: CASSPGRVFGYTF. CDR3 nucleotide sequence: TGTGCCAGCAGTCCGGGACGGGTTTTTGGCTACACCTTC.

V and J are TRBV5-4 and TRBJ2-5; 8 bases map to TRBD2. The junction had 9 bases not matched to a gene; V was cut back by 1 base and J by 1 base. Germline-derived CDR1 and CDR2 are SGHNT and YYREEE (reference sequence). There are 17 residues in the CDR3. DNA for the CDR3: TGTGCCAGCAGCTTGCGGGGGGCGGGGGGACCCCAAGAGACCCAGTACTTC. Protein sequence: CASSLRGAGGPQETQYF.

This clonotype was counted only a few times. The rearrangement joins TRBV20-1 to TRBJ1-2; no reliable D call. The V gene lost 0 bases and the J gene lost 7 bases, with 6 bases spanning the gap. Germline V gene sequence: CDR1 DFQATT, CDR2 SNEGSKA (reference sequence). This CDR3 has 11 amino acids. DNA of the CDR3: TGCAGTGCTAGAGACGGTTCTGGCTACACCTTC. This encodes CSARDGSGYTF.